This T cell receptor (beta chain) was retrieved from a study of blood T cell repertoires in COVID-19. Study-wide background: Acute-phase and convalescent COVID-19 samples originated in the United States, Italy and Spain. The analysed material was cDNA or gDNA that came from T cells, B-cell-depleted T cells, or PBMCs.

Enrollees, roughly 18 to 89 years old, lived in fewer than 25 US areas. Profiling relied on immunoSEQ multiplex PCR, and the TCRdb table lists in-frame clones only, not all of them. The sample contains 110,000 to 150,000 clones, over 80% of which appear only once. Trimming removed 5 bases from V and 7 bases from J; junction bases left unmatched: 5. The germline V gene has CDR1 MDHEN and CDR2 SYDVKM. This CDR3 region has 13 residues. The receptor was isolated from a man in his sixties who had recovered from COVID-19. This sequence joins TRBV28 and TRBJ1-5, with 7 bases aligning to TRBD1. Source material: PBMCs or T cells enriched from blood (not recorded which). CDR3 nucleotide sequence: TGTGCCAGCAGTCAGGGGGAACACCAGCCCCAGCATTTT. This translates into CASSQGEHQPQHF.